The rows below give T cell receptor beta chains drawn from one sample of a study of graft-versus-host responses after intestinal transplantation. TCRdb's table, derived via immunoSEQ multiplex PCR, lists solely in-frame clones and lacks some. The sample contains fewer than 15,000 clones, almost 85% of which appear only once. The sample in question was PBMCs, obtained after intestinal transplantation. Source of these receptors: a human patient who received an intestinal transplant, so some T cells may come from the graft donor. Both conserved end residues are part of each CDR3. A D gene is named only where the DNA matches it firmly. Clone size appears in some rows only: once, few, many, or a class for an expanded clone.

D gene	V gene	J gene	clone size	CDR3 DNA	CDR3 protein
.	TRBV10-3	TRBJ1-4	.	TGTGCCATCAGTGAGTCGGCAGGGGTCAATGAAAAACTGTTTTTT	CAISESAGVNEKLFF
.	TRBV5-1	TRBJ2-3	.	TGCGCCAGCAGCTTTACTGGCGGGAGCACAGATACGCAGTATTTT	CASSFTGGSTDTQYF
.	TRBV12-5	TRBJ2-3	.	TGTGCTAGTGGTTCAAGGGGAGGGTATTTT	CASGSRGGYF
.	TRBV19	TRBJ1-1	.	TGTGCCAGTAGTATAATGGCGGGGACTGAAGCTTTCTTT	CASSIMAGTEAFF
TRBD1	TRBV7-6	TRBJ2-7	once	TGTGCCAGCAGCTTAGCGGAAGGACAGGACTACGAGCAGTACTTC	CASSLAEGQDYEQYF
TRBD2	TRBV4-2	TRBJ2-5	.	TGTGCCAGCAGCCAAATAGCGGGGGGGCCAGAGACCCAGTACTTC	CASSQIAGGPETQYF
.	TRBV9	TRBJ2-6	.	TGTGCCAGCAGCGTAGCTGGGCAGACCTCTGGGGCCAACGTCCTGACTTTC	CASSVAGQTSGANVLTF
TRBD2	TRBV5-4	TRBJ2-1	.	TGTGCCAGCAGCTTGGGGGGGGACTATAACAATGAGCAGTTCTTC	CASSLGGDYNNEQFF
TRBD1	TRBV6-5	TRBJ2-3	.	TGTGCCAGCAGTTACAGTCCGGCAGGGGGCAGAGATACGCAGTATTTT	CASSYSPAGGRDTQYF
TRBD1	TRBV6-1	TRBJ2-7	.	TGTGCCAGCAGTGACAGGGGGCGCTGGGGCGAGCAGTACTTC	CASSDRGRWGEQYF
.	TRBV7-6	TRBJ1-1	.	TGTGCCAGCAGCTTAGCGGGGGCACGCACTGAAGCTTTCTTT	CASSLAGARTEAFF
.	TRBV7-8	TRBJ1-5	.	TGTGCCAGCAGCCAAGAGGGGGGGCTTGGCAATCAGCCCCAGCATTTT	CASSQEGGLGNQPQHF
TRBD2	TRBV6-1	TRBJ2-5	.	TGTGCCAGCAGTGAAGTAGCGGGAGTCCAAGAGACCCAGTACTTC	CASSEVAGVQETQYF
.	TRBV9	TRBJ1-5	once	TGTGCCAGCAGCGCCCGACTTACCAATCAGCCCCAGCATTTT	CASSARLTNQPQHF
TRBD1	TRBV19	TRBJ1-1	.	TGTGCCAGCCAGGAACAGGGGGCCACTGAAGCTTTCTTT	CASQEQGATEAFF
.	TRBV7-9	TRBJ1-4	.	TGTGCCAGCAGCTTCACGGGCACTAATGAAAAACTGTTTTTT	CASSFTGTNEKLFF
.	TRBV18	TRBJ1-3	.	TGTGCCAGCTCACCACAGGGACCATATGGAAACACCATATATTTT	CASSPQGPYGNTIYF
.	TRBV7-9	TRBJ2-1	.	TGTGCCAGCAGCTTATTTCAGGTCAATGAGCAGTTCTTC	CASSLFQVNEQFF
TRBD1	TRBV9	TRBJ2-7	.	TGTGCCAGCAGCGTAGGACAGGGGGTCAACGAGCAGTACTTC	CASSVGQGVNEQYF
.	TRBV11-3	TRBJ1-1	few	TGTGCCAGCAGCTTAGGGGGTTCGACGACTGAAGCTTTCTTT	CASSLGGSTTEAFF
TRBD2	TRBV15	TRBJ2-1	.	TGTGCCACCAGCGTACTAGCGGGAGGGTACAATGAGCAGTTCTTC	CATSVLAGGYNEQFF
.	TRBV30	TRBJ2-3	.	TGTGCCGGGAGGCCCCGGGGGGCTGGGGGAACAGATACGCAGTATTTT	CAGRPRGAGGTDTQYF
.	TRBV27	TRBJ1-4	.	TGTGCCAGCAGCCGCGGGCCATTAAGTAATGAAAAACTGTTTTTT	CASSRGPLSNEKLFF
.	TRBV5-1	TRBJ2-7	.	TGCGCCAGCAGCTTGGGGACAGAGCCCTACGAGCAGTACTTC	CASSLGTEPYEQYF
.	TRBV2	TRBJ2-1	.	TGTGCCAGCAGTGTATGGGATAGCCCTTACAATGAGCAGTTCTTC	CASSVWDSPYNEQFF